This T cell receptor beta chain was found in a study of post-analysis software for immune sequencing data. To note about this clonotype: Its cognate antigen is unknown.

General study findings and limits: In patients, five or six TRBV segments were more frequent than in controls, with TRBV5-6, TRBV5-1 and TRBV20-1 among them.

Unique-molecular-identifier-tagged TCR beta cDNA libraries were used. In TCRdb, the PCR reads were re-called with MiXCR into one record per CDR3 protein. The sample includes hundreds of thousands of distinct CDR3 sequences, around 27% of them seen just once. With 4 bases clipped from V and 5 bases from J, the junction kept 8 bases outside the gene matches. Germline-derived CDR1 and CDR2 are MNHNS and SASEGT. This CDR3 is built from 15 residues. This sequence was found in a girl aged 10 to 17 with multiple sclerosis. The chain joins TRBV6-1 to TRBJ2-1; 7 positions match TRBD2. Specimen: blood. CDR3: CASSVQAGADNEQFF. The CDR3 bases are TGTGCCAGCAGTGTTCAGGCGGGAGCGGACAATGAGCAGTTCTTC.